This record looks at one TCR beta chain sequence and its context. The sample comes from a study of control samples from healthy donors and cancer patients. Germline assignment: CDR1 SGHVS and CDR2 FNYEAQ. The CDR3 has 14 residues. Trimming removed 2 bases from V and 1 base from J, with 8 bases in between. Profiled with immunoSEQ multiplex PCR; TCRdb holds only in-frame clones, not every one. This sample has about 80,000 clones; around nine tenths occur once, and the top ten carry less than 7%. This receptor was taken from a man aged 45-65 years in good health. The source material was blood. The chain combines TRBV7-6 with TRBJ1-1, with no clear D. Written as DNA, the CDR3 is TGTGCCAGCAGCTTATCAACGGGGAACACTGAAGCTTTCTTT. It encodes CASSLSTGNTEAFF.